Detailed here is one T cell receptor beta chain. Its antigen is unidentified. The CDR3 is 13 residues long. Germline V lookup: CDR1 GTSNPN, CDR2 SVGIG (reference sequence). V shed 5 bases and J 0 bases; nucleotides not matched to a gene: 3. TCRdb's copy holds only in-frame clones and misses some; the assay was immunoSEQ multiplex PCR. The sample has 100,000 or so clones, about 90% seen once. The sample originates from a study of graft-versus-host responses after intestinal transplantation. Background on the study: The recipients all started with anti-thymocyte globulin induction and then took tacrolimus and steroids for 3 to 4 years.

Study observations and caveats: Early post-transplant falls in HvG clones accompanied the peak levels of circulating GvH clones.

V gene TRBV30 combines with J gene TRBJ2-7; the match to TRBD1 covers 8 bases. The specimen comprised unstimulated CD4+ T cells sorted from spleen or lymph node cells, sampled before transplant. The clonotype originates from a human donor who was the organ donor for an intestinal transplant. The CDR3 coding sequence is TGTGCCTGGGCGACAGGGGCCTCCTACGAGCAGTACTTC. The encoded protein is CAWATGASYEQYF.